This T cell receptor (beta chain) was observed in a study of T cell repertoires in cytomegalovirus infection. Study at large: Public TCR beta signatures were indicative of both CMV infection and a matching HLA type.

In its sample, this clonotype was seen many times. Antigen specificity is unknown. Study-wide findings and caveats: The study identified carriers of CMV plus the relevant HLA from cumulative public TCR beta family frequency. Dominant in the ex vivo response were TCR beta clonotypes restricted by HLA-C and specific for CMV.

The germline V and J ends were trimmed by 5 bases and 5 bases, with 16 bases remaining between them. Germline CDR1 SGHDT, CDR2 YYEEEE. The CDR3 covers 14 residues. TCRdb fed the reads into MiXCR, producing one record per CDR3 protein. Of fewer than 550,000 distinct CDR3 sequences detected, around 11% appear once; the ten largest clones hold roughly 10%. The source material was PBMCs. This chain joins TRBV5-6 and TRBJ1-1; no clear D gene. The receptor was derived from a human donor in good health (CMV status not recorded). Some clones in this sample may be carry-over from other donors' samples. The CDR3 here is CASSDPSSGTEAFF. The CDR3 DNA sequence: TGTGCCAGCAGTGACCCCTCATCGGGGACTGAAGCTTTCTTT.